The clone carrying this T cell receptor beta chain showed up just a few times. The source of the sample is a study of T-cell reconstitution after alpha-beta-depleted transplantation in children. J gave up 2 bases and V 3 bases, and 11 bases lay outside the gene matches. Germline V gene data show CDR1 as DFQATT and CDR2 as SNEGSKA (reference sequence). The CDR3 loop spans 16 amino acids. Unique molecular identifiers were used to barcode this TCRbeta library. TCRdb re-called the PCR reads through MiXCR, storing one row per CDR3 protein. In the table there are about 690,000 distinct CDR3 sequences, approximately 15% of which are singletons.

The source of this sequence is a human donor who donated a stem cell graft to a child with acute myeloid leukemia. This sample comprised PBMCs from the stem cell graft donor, obtained from the stem cell graft. J is TRBJ2-5 and V is TRBV20-1, with 8 bases lining up with TRBD2. CDR3 sequence reads: CSARPRTSLAQETQYF. The CDR3 DNA follows: TGCAGTGCTAGGCCGAGGACTAGCTTGGCGCAAGAGACCCAGTACTTC.